These 29 T cell receptor beta chains share one sample of origin, sequenced in a study of T cell repertoires in cytomegalovirus infection. The antigens these receptors bind are not known. TCRdb itself ran the reads through MiXCR, one entry per CDR3 protein. In the table there are hundreds of thousands of distinct CDR3 sequences, 30% to 35% of which are singletons. This material consisted of cultured CD8+ T cells from PBMCs, taken from culture after CMV antigen stimulation. The receptors here all came from a human donor in good health (CMV status not recorded). Some clones in this sample may be carry-over from other donors' samples.

This clonotype was seen at least ten times. This chain joins TRBV7-8 and TRBJ1-5; 8 bases map to TRBD1. CDR3 size: 16 residues. Germline CDR1 SGHVS, CDR2 FQNEAQ. V dropped 3 bases and J dropped 4; count of bases not matched to a gene: 8. The CDR3 region has the DNA TGTGCCAGCAGCTTCCATAAGCGGGACAGGAATCAGCCCCAGCATTTT. Encoded protein: CASSFHKRDRNQPQHF. The full variable domain, with the rest looked up from reference TRBV7-8 and TRBJ1-5, is GAGVSQSPRYKVAKRGQDVALRCDPISGHVSLFWYQQALGQGPEFLTYFQNEAQLDKSGLPSDRFFAERPEGSVSTLKIQRTQQEDSAVYLCASSFHKRDRNQPQHFGDGTRLSIL.

This chain joins TRBV29-1 and TRBJ2-1, with TRBD2 matching 12 bases. Germline lookup yields CDR1 SQVTM and CDR2 ANQGSEA. The V and J ends lost 4 bases and 4 bases, in that order; junction bases with no gene match: 5. The CDR3 is 15 amino acids. This CDR3 reads CSVVWTSGVYNEQFF. For the CDR3, the DNA is TGCAGCGTTGTCTGGACTAGCGGGGTATACAATGAGCAGTTCTTC.

On this clonotype itself: Given a much more abundant clone one base away, this may be a read error. This rearrangement joins TRBV6-2 or TRBV6-3 to TRBJ2-1; TRBD2 aligns across 10 bases. The CDR3 consists of 12 residues. Germline V gene lookup returns CDR1 MNHEY and CDR2 SVGEGT. The V gene end was trimmed by 7 bases and the J gene end by 6 bases; junction bases not matched to a gene: 0. The CDR3 nucleotides read TGTGCCAGCAAGCGGGGGGGCAATGAGCAGTTCTTC. This sequence encodes CASKRGGNEQFF.

The chain joins TRBV14 to TRBJ1-4; D not resolved. The CDR3 has 16 amino acids. Germline V CDR1 and CDR2: SGHDN, FVKESK. V lost 1 base and J 4 bases, leaving 13 bases between the germline ends. The CDR3, as DNA: TGTGCCAGCAGCCAAGTGGAAGCCTCGTTTAATGAAAAACTGTTTTTT. This gives the protein CASSQVEASFNEKLFF. Supplemented by reference TRBV14 and TRBJ1-4, the full variable domain reads EAGVTQFPSHSVIEKGQTVTLRCDPISGHDNLYWYRRVMGKEIKFLLHFVKESKQDESGMPNNRFLAERTGGTYSTLKVQPAELEDSGVYFCASSQVEASFNEKLFFGSGTQLSVL.

As for this clonotype: The CDR3 carries no conserved terminal phenylalanine or tryptophan, so it likely arises from a read error. The rearrangement links TRBV7-4 to TRBJ2-7; 7 bases are a match to TRBD1. CDR3 length equals 18 residues. Germline CDR1 reads SGHVT; CDR2 reads SQSDAQ. Trimming took 5 bases from V and 2 from J; bases not matched to a gene: 18. The chain's CDR3 is CASSTETPGQRAPYEQYS. CDR3 sequence (DNA): TGTGCCAGCAGCACCGAAACCCCGGGACAGCGAGCTCCCTACGAGCAGTACTCC.

This clonotype came up a few times. CDR3 DNA: TGTGCCATCAGTGAACTAGCGGGGGGGACCTTCTACAATGAGCAGTTCTTC. This gives the protein CAISELAGGTFYNEQFF. The V call is TRBV10-3, the J call TRBJ2-1; the match to TRBD2 covers 13 bases. The trim removed 3 bases at V and 3 bases at J, leaving 5 bases unmatched. In germline, CDR1 is ENHRY, CDR2 SYGVKD. This CDR3 contains 17 residues.

This clonotype has only a few counts. This chain joins TRBV6-2 or TRBV6-3 and TRBJ1-1, with D hard to call. Deletions cut 7 bases from V and 3 bases from J, with 12 bases between. This CDR3 has 13 residues. The germline CDR1 and CDR2 sequences are MNHEY and SVGEGT. The CDR3 region is CASTTRVDTEAFF. CDR3 bases: TGTGCCAGCACCACCCGGGTAGACACTGAAGCTTTCTTT.

This clonotype has only a few counts. This chain connects TRBV28 to TRBJ2-3; the D gene is possibly TRBD2 (5 bases). Germline V gene sequence: CDR1 MDHEN, CDR2 SYDVKM. The CDR3 loop spans 15 amino acids. The V end lost 3 bases, the J end lost 4 bases, and 14 bases lay between the germline ends. The DNA for the CDR3 is TGTGCCAGCAGTTTTGCCAAAGAGGGTGCAGATACGCAGTATTTT. Its protein product is CASSFAKEGADTQYF.

Only a few counts were recorded for this clonotype. The chain recombines TRBV6-1 with TRBJ1-5; D might be TRBD1 (6 bases). Germline V gives CDR1 MNHNS, CDR2 SASEGT. The V end was cut by 6 bases, the J end by 6 bases, with 15 bases between. This CDR3 region has 14 residues. DNA of the CDR3: TGTGCCAGCAGGCAACAGGGCTCGGGTCAGCCCCAGCATTTT. This sequence encodes CASRQQGSGQPQHF.

This clonotype was detected many times. The chain is built from TRBV7-8 and TRBJ2-7; no reliable D call. The V and J ends lost 7 bases and 2 bases respectively, with 18 bases between them. The germline CDR1 and CDR2 sequences are SGHVS and FQNEAQ. This CDR3 has 15 residues. The CDR3, as DNA: TGTGCCAGCACCTCCTGGGCAGAGAACCCCTACGAGCAGTACTTC. Protein: CASTSWAENPYEQYF.

The CDR3 is CSVEVWDRDRANYGYTF. The CDR3 DNA reads TGCAGCGTTGAAGTTTGGGACAGAGATAGAGCTAACTATGGCTACACCTTC. The rearrangement joins TRBV29-1 to TRBJ1-2; 7 bases line up with TRBD1. Losses at the gene ends were 1 base for V and 0 bases for J; bases not matched to a gene: 11. Germline values: CDR1 SQVTM, CDR2 ANQGSEA. The CDR3 contains 17 residues.

This clonotype occurred a few times. The chain joins TRBV27 to TRBJ1-5; the D gene is possibly TRBD1 (6 bases). V gave up 3 bases and J gave up 7 bases, with 16 bases separating them. Germline CDR1 and CDR2: MNHEY and SMNVEV (reference sequence). This CDR3 region has 15 residues. The DNA for the CDR3 is TGTGCCAGCAGTTTTTCAGGGGCAGTCGTCCAGCCCCAGCATTTT. Translating it yields CASSFSGAVVQPQHF.

In regard to this clonotype: A read error may be the cause here, since a much bigger clone is one base away. In DNA, the CDR3 is TGTGCCAGCAGCGTACCGGGACTAGCGGGGGTCTTAGGTACCGGGGAGCTGTTTTTT. Protein: CASSVPGLAGVLGTGELFF. The chain couples TRBV7-2 to TRBJ2-2; TRBD2 matches 14 bases. Trimming removed 5 bases from V and 5 bases from J; junction bases left unmatched: 13. CDR1 and CDR2 (germline): SGHTA, FQGNSA. The CDR3 covers 19 residues.

The CDR3 loop is CASSMEQEERAEQYF. In nucleotides, the CDR3 is TGTGCCAGTAGTATGGAACAGGAGGAACGGGCCGAGCAGTACTTC. The chain recombines TRBV19 with TRBJ2-7, with D perhaps being TRBD1 or TRBD2 (5 bases each). The CDR3 contains 15 residues. Germline V gene lookup returns CDR1 LNHDA and CDR2 SQIVND (reference sequence). Trimming cost V 3 bases and J 6 bases, with 18 bases left between them.

This clonotype was counted only a few times. This sequence joins TRBV6-5 and TRBJ1-2; TRBD1 matches 7 bases. Germline CDR1 is MNHEY and CDR2 is SVGAGI. The V gene end was trimmed by 6 bases and the J gene end by 3 bases; junction bases not matched to a gene: 10. This CDR3 is built from 15 residues. This CDR3 reads CASSYKTGLDYGYTF. In DNA form, the CDR3 reads TGTGCCAGCAGCTACAAGACAGGGTTGGACTATGGCTACACCTTC.

The V and J genes are TRBV24-1 and TRBJ2-1, with 7 nucleotides matching TRBD2. Germline-derived CDR1 and CDR2 are KGHDR and SFDVKD. This CDR3 is built from 12 residues. The junction had 4 bases not matched to a gene; V was cut back by 5 bases and J by 10 bases. CDR3 protein: CATSASREEQFF. The CDR3, as DNA: TGTGCCACCAGTGCCTCGCGGGAGGAGCAGTTCTTC.

This clonotype was detected only a few times. The chain employs TRBV6-1 and TRBJ2-3, with D tentatively TRBD1 (6 bases). The germline V and J ends were trimmed by 7 bases and 10 bases, with 33 bases remaining between them. Germline values: CDR1 MNHNS, CDR2 SASEGT. The CDR3 consists of 18 residues. CDR3 sequence reads: CASTDRTGTLLRPTAQYF. In DNA, the CDR3 is TGTGCCAGCACCGACAGGACCGGGACCCTCCTACGCCCGACTGCGCAGTATTTT.

This clonotype occurred a few times. This chain links TRBV10-2 with TRBJ1-5; D is perhaps TRBD1 (5 bases). CDR3 length: 15 amino acids. Deletions cut 0 bases from V and 0 bases from J, with 6 bases between. Germline CDR1 WSHSY, CDR2 SAAADI. The CDR3 spells CASSESGDSNQPQHF. CDR3 nucleotide sequence: TGCGCCAGCAGTGAGTCAGGGGATAGCAATCAGCCCCAGCATTTT.

In nucleotides, the CDR3 is TGTGCCAGCAGTCCCTCTCCCTACAATGAGCAGTTCTTC. Protein sequence: CASSPSPYNEQFF. J is TRBJ2-1 and V is TRBV28; no clear D. V lost 5 bases and J 2 bases, leaving 7 bases between the germline ends. Germline V gene lookup returns CDR1 MDHEN and CDR2 SYDVKM. The length of the CDR3 is 13 residues.

At least ten counts were recorded for this clonotype. V is TRBV6-5 and J is TRBJ2-2, with D unclear. The V end lost 0 bases, the J end lost 7 bases, and 3 bases lay between the germline ends. This CDR3 is built from 12 residues. Germline CDR1 is MNHEY and CDR2 is SVGAGI. CDR3 region: CASSYSGGELFF. CDR3 in DNA: TGTGCCAGCAGTTACTCCGGCGGGGAGCTGTTTTTT.

The sample holds many counts of this clonotype. The V and J genes are TRBV7-6 and TRBJ1-1; TRBD1 matches 9 bases. Germline V gives CDR1 SGHVS, CDR2 FNYEAQ. This CDR3 contains 14 residues. The junction had 5 bases not matched to a gene; V was cut back by 5 bases and J by 4 bases. CDR3 loop: CASSEQGAGTEAFF. CDR3 nucleotides: TGTGCCAGCAGCGAACAGGGGGCCGGCACTGAAGCTTTCTTT.

The chain combines TRBV5-1 with TRBJ1-2; D unresolved. Trimming pared 1 base from V and 1 base from J, leaving 8 bases between. Looked up from germline, CDR1 is SGHRS and CDR2 is YFSETQ. There are 14 residues in the CDR3. The CDR3 region has the DNA TGCGCCAGCAGCTTGACTACTAGTAACTATGGCTACACCTTC. Encoded protein: CASSLTTSNYGYTF.

In this sample, this clonotype turned up a few times. V and J are TRBV19 and TRBJ1-2; D unresolved. V was cut by 6 bases and J by 7 bases, with 6 bases left in between. Germline CDR1 is LNHDA and CDR2 is SQIVND (reference sequence). The CDR3 is 10 residues long. Here the CDR3 reads CASRGGGYTF. The CDR3, as DNA: TGTGCCAGTAGGGGAGGTGGCTACACCTTC.

This clonotype was detected only a few times. V usage is TRBV10-3 and J usage is TRBJ2-3, with 8 bases fitting TRBD2. The CDR3 has 16 amino acids. Germline V gives CDR1 ENHRY, CDR2 SYGVKD. V dropped 6 bases and J dropped 5; count of bases not matched to a gene: 13. The CDR3 DNA reads as TGTGCCATCAGGGACTATGGACTAGCAACGGAAGATACGCAGTATTTT. This sequence encodes CAIRDYGLATEDTQYF.

With respect to this clonotype: The germline gene is not matched at one end of the junction; a read error may be the cause. The chain combines TRBV20-1 with TRBJ2-7; 12 bases align to TRBD2. There are 15 residues in the CDR3. Germline V gives CDR1 DFQATT, CDR2 SNEGSKA (reference sequence). CDR3 amino acids: CGAVLAGGKNYEQYF. The DNA of the CDR3 is TGCGGTGCGGTTCTAGCGGGGGGGAAAAACTACGAGCAGTACTTC.

The V call is TRBV27, the J call TRBJ2-2; D ambiguous. The CDR3 loop spans 13 amino acids. With 6 bases removed from V and 6 bases from J, the gap between germline ends came to 11 bases. The germline gives CDR1 MNHEY, CDR2 SMNVEV (reference sequence). CDR3 nucleotide sequence: TGTGCCAGCAGGGATTGGGTAGCCGGGGAGCTGTTTTTT. Protein sequence: CASRDWVAGELFF.

Many counts were recorded for this clonotype. The chain combines TRBV7-6 with TRBJ1-3; D is possibly TRBD1 (5 bases). This CDR3 comprises 15 residues. V lost 0 bases, J lost 3 bases, and 9 bases lay in between. Germline V gene sequence: CDR1 SGHVS, CDR2 FNYEAQ. The chain's CDR3 is CASSLAAGDGNTIYF. In DNA, the CDR3 is TGTGCCAGCAGCTTAGCAGCGGGGGATGGAAACACCATATATTTT.

This clonotype was detected only a few times. The chain has TRBV20-1 and TRBJ1-5, with D maybe TRBD1 (6 bases). CDR1 is DFQATT, CDR2 SNEGSKA, per germline (reference sequence). Trimming took 5 bases from V and 4 from J, leaving 15 bases between them. This CDR3 is 14 amino acids long. Here the CDR3 reads CSAPSGTSNQPQHF. CDR3 DNA sequence: TGCAGTGCTCCTTCCGGGACATCAAATCAGCCCCAGCATTTT.

The rearrangement joins TRBV27 to TRBJ2-7; TRBD1 matches 7 bases. This CDR3 region has 15 residues. From germline, CDR1 is MNHEY and CDR2 SMNVEV (reference sequence). Trimming took 3 bases from V and 6 from J; bases not matched to a gene: 11. The CDR3 here is CASSFVAGGPAEQYF. The DNA for the CDR3 is TGTGCCAGCAGTTTCGTGGCAGGGGGTCCAGCCGAGCAGTACTTC.